This is a list of T cell receptor beta chains from one sample in a study of tumor-infiltrating lymphocytes in primary liver carcinoma. TCRdb redid the calling of the multiplex PCR reads with MiXCR, one entry per CDR3 protein. The sample contains 100,000 to 150,000 distinct CDR3 sequences, 60% to 80% of which appear only once. Input material: liver tumor tissue from sampling region 3. The receptors shown here come from a woman aged 60-75 years with primary liver carcinoma and hepatitis B virus infection. Both conserved end residues are part of each CDR3. Each record gives: V gene, D gene, J gene, clone size, CDR3 DNA, CDR3 protein. A D gene is named only where the DNA matches it firmly. The size of a clone is reported for some rows only, either as once, few or many, or as a class for expanded clones.

TRBV29-1,NA,TRBJ1-6,NA,TGCAGTGTTGCAGTAGGGGCGTCAAATAGTTCACCCCTCCACTTT,CSVAVGASNSSPLHF
TRBV5-4,TRBD2,TRBJ2-1,NA,TGTGCCAGCAGCTTGAAGCTGGTGGGAGGGTACAATGAGCAGTTCTTC,CASSLKLVGGYNEQFF
TRBV28,TRBD2,TRBJ2-4,NA,TGTGCCACCTCGCGGGGGGGAACGCAAAACATTCAGTACTTC,CATSRGGTQNIQYF
TRBV6-2/TRBV6-3,TRBD2,TRBJ2-7,NA,TGTACCAGCAGTCTCACGACTAGCGGGAACTCCCACGAGCAGTACTTC,CTSSLTTSGNSHEQYF
TRBV6-2/TRBV6-3,NA,TRBJ1-1,many,TGTGCCAGCAGTTACCCGAGGACCCTCAACTCCAACACTGAAGCTTTCTTT,CASSYPRTLNSNTEAFF
TRBV11-2,TRBD1,TRBJ2-1,NA,TGTGGCAGCAGCTTACCGGGACAGAGATTCTACAATGAACAGTTCTTC,CGSSLPGQRFYNEQFF
TRBV10-3,NA,TRBJ2-1,many,TGTGCCATCCAGAACAACAATGAGCAGTTCTTC,CAIQNNNEQFF
TRBV11-2,TRBD2,TRBJ2-5,medium-sized,TGTGCCAGCAGCCTGCGGGGGGCCGAGACCCAGTACTTC,CASSLRGAETQYF
TRBV6-5,TRBD2,TRBJ2-3,NA,TGCGCCAGCAGTCGGACTGGCGGGGGGGCAGATACGCAGTATTTT,CASSRTGGGADTQYF
TRBV12-3/TRBV12-4,TRBD2,TRBJ2-1,NA,TGTGCCAGCATTTGGACTAGCGGGGAATCCTACGAGCAGTTCTTC,CASIWTSGESYEQFF
TRBV20-1,TRBD2,TRBJ2-7,NA,TGCAGTGCTAAGGTTCAGTTCGAGCGGGAGGGAGGGGCCTACGAGCACTACTTC,CSAKVQFEREGGAYEHYF
TRBV11-2,NA,TRBJ2-7,few,TGTGACAGCAGCTTAGTGCGAGGGAGCGGATACGAGCAGTACTTC,CDSSLVRGSGYEQYF
TRBV5-1,NA,TRBJ2-7,few,TGCGCCAGCAGCTTGGAAGCGGGTCGCTACGAGCAGTACTTC,CASSLEAGRYEQYF
TRBV5-1,TRBD1,TRBJ1-1,NA,TGCGCCAGCAGCTTGGGGGACAGGGGTATGAACACTGAAGCTTTCTTT,CASSLGDRGMNTEAFF
TRBV28,TRBD1,TRBJ2-1,once,TGTGCCAGCAGTCCCTGGGGACAGGGGGCTCTTCACAGTGAGCAGTTCTTC,CASSPWGQGALHSEQFF
TRBV11-2,NA,TRBJ2-4,NA,TGTGCCAGCAGCTTGGCGAGACCGAAAGACATTCAGTATTTC,CASSLARPKDIQYF
TRBV12-3/TRBV12-4,NA,TRBJ2-7,NA,TGTGCCAACAGTTTAGCTACTGGGTCCTACGAGCAGTACTTC,CANSLATGSYEQYF
TRBV5-4,NA,TRBJ1-2,many,TGTGCCACCTTCTCACAGTTTAACTATGGCTACACCTTC,CATFSQFNYGYTF
TRBV12-3/TRBV12-4,TRBD1,TRBJ2-2,NA,TGTGACGGCAGGCACTGGGACAGGAACACCGGGGAGCTGTTTTTT,CDGRHWDRNTGELFF
TRBV7-3,NA,TRBJ2-5,NA,TGTGCCAGCAGCTTAGCGGCCCGGGGGGAGACCCAGTACTTC,CASSLAARGETQYF
TRBV6-6,TRBD1,TRBJ1-4,NA,TGTGCCAGCGGTCACCGGACAGGGATGGAAAAACTGTTTTTT,CASGHRTGMEKLFF
TRBV5-1,NA,TRBJ2-1,NA,TGCGCCAGCAGCTTGCGAGTTACCAATGAGCAGCTCTTC,CASSLRVTNEQLF
TRBV11-2,TRBD1,TRBJ1-2,NA,TGTGCCAGCAGCTTAGATCCAGGGACAGACTATGGCTACACCTTC,CASSLDPGTDYGYTF
TRBV28,TRBD2,TRBJ2-7,many,TGTGCCAGCTCTTGGACTAGCGGACCCATCCACGAGCAGTACTTC,CASSWTSGPIHEQYF
TRBV28,NA,TRBJ2-3,many,TGTGCCAGCAGTTTAAACGTCCCAGATACGCAGTATTTT,CASSLNVPDTQYF
TRBV11-1,NA,TRBJ2-1,medium-sized,TGTGCCAGCAGTCTAGACCCCGATGCCTCCTACAATGAGCAGTTCTTC,CASSLDPDASYNEQFF
TRBV12-3/TRBV12-4,NA,TRBJ1-4,many,TGTGCCAGCAGTCCGAGGAGGACTAATGAAAAACTGTTTTTT,CASSPRRTNEKLFF
TRBV12-3/TRBV12-4,NA,TRBJ1-2,NA,TGTGCCAGCAGTCGTCGGGGCGTGGACTATGGCTACACCTTC,CASSRRGVDYGYTF
TRBV19,NA,TRBJ1-1,NA,TGTGCCAGTAGTATAGGGGGCGGAACGAACACTGAAGCTTTCTTT,CASSIGGGTNTEAFF
TRBV9,NA,TRBJ1-6,NA,TGTGCCAGCAATCGGGACAATTCACCCCTCCACTTT,CASNRDNSPLHF